The clone carrying this T cell receptor beta chain was seen many times. This sample was included in a study of molecular identifiers for immune sequencing clone quantification. Previously described methods and listed TCR primers were used for bulk TCR libraries. TCRdb fed the PCR reads into MiXCR, producing one record per CDR3 protein. The sample records about 70,000 distinct CDR3 sequences, less than 20% being singletons. Sorting captured naive CD8 T cells as CD8+CD4-CCR7+CD45RA+. The clonotype was recovered from a human donor in good health. Some libraries in this study had Jurkat cell RNA spiked in. The sample comprised naive CD8+ T cells from blood, with Jurkat cell RNA spiked in. Subset of the sample: FACS-sorted CD8+CD4-CCR7+CD45RA+ naive T cells.

CDR3 loop: CASSLAAEGTDTQYF. The DNA for the CDR3 is TGTGCCAGCAGCTTAGCGGCGGAGGGGACAGATACGCAGTATTTT. This rearrangement joins TRBV7-6 to TRBJ2-3, with a possible D match to TRBD2 (6 bases). This CDR3 spans 15 amino acids. Per germline, CDR1 SGHVS and CDR2 FNYEAQ. V was trimmed by 0 bases and J by 3 bases, leaving 10 bases between them.